This is a list of T cell receptor beta chains from one sample in a study of identical twins. TCRdb reanalysed the 5' RACE reads using MiXCR and keeps one entry per CDR3 protein. The table has about 300,000 distinct CDR3 sequences, roughly 12% seen once; the top ten hold approximately 7.5%. These same data were also listed under a study on yellow fever vaccine responses in identical twins.

Sequenced material: CD8+ T cells sorted from blood. The source is a woman aged 18-29 years in good health. The CDR3 runs from the conserved cysteine through the conserved F or W.

V	J	CDR3
TRBV10-2	TRBJ1-5	CASSESFSQPQHF
TRBV15	TRBJ2-1	CATSRRIAHEQFF
TRBV12-3/TRBV12-4	TRBJ2-1	CASSLEVQFGEQFF
TRBV4-1	TRBJ2-1	CASSDRWGGGTPTRHNEQFF
TRBV5-5	TRBJ2-3	CASSLGQAEYF
TRBV20-1	TRBJ2-7	CSAAIGGSSYEQYF
TRBV5-1	TRBJ1-1	CASSLAFNTEAFF
TRBV12-3/TRBV12-4	TRBJ2-1	CASSPTRDEQFF
TRBV24-1	TRBJ2-1	CATSDRNGTTNEQFF
TRBV2	TRBJ1-2	CASETTGTGYTF
TRBV7-8	TRBJ2-7	CASSAPGEYEQYF
TRBV29-1	TRBJ2-7	CSVKGGTSSYEQYF
TRBV29-1	TRBJ2-5	CSVEPTSGRGETQYF
TRBV29-1	TRBJ2-1	CSVDETGLHEQFF
TRBV11-2	TRBJ2-1	CASSLFSGMSYNEQFF
TRBV5-1	TRBJ2-1	CASSLGSGRSYNEQFF
TRBV12-3/TRBV12-4	TRBJ2-3	CASYSGGVTDTQYF
TRBV27	TRBJ2-1	CASSPRAYYNEQFF
TRBV6-2/TRBV6-3	TRBJ2-3	CASSYSEREGPDTQYF
TRBV5-6	TRBJ2-5	CASSLGGHLQETQYF
TRBV20-1	TRBJ2-2	CSAKREGGTGELFF
TRBV27	TRBJ1-5	CASSLRQNSNQPQHF
TRBV12-3/TRBV12-4	TRBJ2-5	CASSKQETQYF
TRBV11-2	TRBJ2-5	CASSLWGSDGETQYF
TRBV15	TRBJ2-3	CATSRDRGTSDTQYF
TRBV28	TRBJ2-7	CASSLLLAGNEQYF
TRBV20-1	TRBJ1-1	CSARSLDRGNTEAFF
TRBV7-6	TRBJ2-1	CASSLASGLAVHEQFF
TRBV11-1	TRBJ2-2	CASSAPTPGQGISGELFF
TRBV12-3/TRBV12-4	TRBJ1-1	CASRRQGEAFF
TRBV11-2	TRBJ2-3	CASSFGQGGLEADTQYF
TRBV9	TRBJ2-1	CASSDRVDNEQFF
TRBV5-5	TRBJ2-1	CASSLEAGGRNNEQFF
TRBV27	TRBJ1-6	CASSFGVSPLHF
TRBV29-1	TRBJ2-1	CSGNRGSYNEQFF
TRBV14	TRBJ2-1	CASGPGQSYNEQFF
TRBV29-1	TRBJ2-7	CSVGWFRGQGQYF
TRBV12-3/TRBV12-4	TRBJ2-7	CASSSGEYEQYF
TRBV20-1	TRBJ2-2	CSARGPGQGASGELFF
TRBV10-2	TRBJ1-1	CASSEVDRGIGAFF
TRBV25-1	TRBJ1-1	CASSELENTEAFF
TRBV25-1	TRBJ1-6	CASSDYRDGMESPLHF
TRBV6-1	TRBJ2-3	CASSEMAGGPDTQYF
TRBV5-6	TRBJ2-5	CASSLELDQETQYF
TRBV4-2	TRBJ2-1	CASSQVGDRGRNEQFF
TRBV6-2/TRBV6-3	TRBJ2-3	CASSYSEGREVDTQYF
TRBV29-1	TRBJ2-7	CSVGLGRQGSYEQYF
TRBV12-3/TRBV12-4	TRBJ2-2	CASSFSRGAAGELFF
TRBV4-1	TRBJ2-4	CASSPTLKNIQYF
TRBV5-1	TRBJ2-1	CASSGGTAGYNEQFF
TRBV10-2	TRBJ1-1	CASTSGTEAFF
TRBV7-3	TRBJ2-3	CASSLTGGGRALDTQYF
TRBV7-8	TRBJ2-3	CASSRLAGTDTQYF
TRBV4-2	TRBJ2-1	CASSQDLAGDYNEQFF
TRBV3-1	TRBJ2-3	CASSHPSTYSGTDTQYF
TRBV14	TRBJ2-1	CASSQGLRNEQFF
TRBV11-2	TRBJ1-2	CASSLDPSDTYGYTF
TRBV10-3	TRBJ2-3	CAIRDSSDTQYF
TRBV6-5	TRBJ2-7	CASSYSGVSDGEQYF
TRBV6-5	TRBJ2-5	CASSYYGPAVGTQYF